This passage covers 14 T cell receptor beta chains from one sample sequenced in a study of T-cell memory formation after mild COVID-19. A single record per CDR3 protein comes from TCRdb applying MiXCR to the 5' RACE reads. The table has about 320,000 distinct CDR3 sequences, more than 13% seen once; the top ten hold roughly a fifth. Source material: PBMCs or a T cell subset sorted from them (not recorded which). All receptors come from a man aged 18-30 years who had mild COVID-19 (a few samples of this study predate the infection). Cell type and time point are not known.

In nucleotides, the CDR3 is TGCGCCAGCAGCCCTGGGGAAGGGGCCGCCTACAATGAGCAGTTCTTC. This sequence encodes CASSPGEGAAYNEQFF. The rearrangement links TRBV4-1 to TRBJ2-1, with TRBD1 as a possible D gene (5 bases). Germline-derived CDR1 and CDR2 are MGHRA and YSYEKL. The CDR3 sequence is 16 residues long. Trimming pared 4 bases from V and 2 bases from J, leaving 15 bases between.

There are many counts of this clonotype. This chain joins TRBV4-1 and TRBJ2-3; D is perhaps TRBD1 (5 bases). The CDR3 covers 16 residues. Germline V gives CDR1 MGHRA, CDR2 YSYEKL. V dropped 0 bases and J dropped 0 bases, with 10 bases sitting between them. This CDR3 is CASSQEGLPSTDTQYF. The CDR3 DNA sequence: TGCGCCAGCAGCCAAGAGGGGCTCCCTAGCACAGATACGCAGTATTTT.

This clonotype occurred a few times. The gene calls are TRBV28 and TRBJ2-2; D possibly corresponds to TRBD1 (5 bases). The germline V gene has CDR1 MDHEN and CDR2 SYDVKM. Between the trimmed V and J ends, which lost 3 bases and 6 bases, there was a span of 8 bases. The CDR3 covers 13 residues. The CDR3 region has the DNA TGTGCCAGCAGTTTCGTCAGGGCCGGGGAGCTGTTTTTT. Translated, it gives CASSFVRAGELFF.

This clonotype was counted a few times. V and J are TRBV4-1 and TRBJ1-1; D may be TRBD1 (6 bases). Germline lookup yields CDR1 MGHRA and CDR2 YSYEKL. V dropped 0 bases and J dropped 5 bases, with 13 bases sitting between them. The CDR3 is made up of 15 amino acids. CDR3 sequence reads: CASSQEPGARTEAFF. The CDR3 DNA reads as TGCGCCAGCAGCCAAGAACCAGGGGCAAGGACTGAAGCTTTCTTT.

This rearrangement joins TRBV6-6 to TRBJ2-1; 9 positions agree with TRBD2. This CDR3 region has 16 residues. V was clipped by 2 bases and J by 2 bases; unmatched bases: 4. CDR1 is MNHNY and CDR2 is SVGAGI in the germline V gene (reference sequence). The CDR3 nucleotides are TGTGCCAGCAGTTACGGATCTAGCGGGGCCTACAATGAGCAGTTCTTC. Protein product: CASSYGSSGAYNEQFF.

The V call is TRBV6-5, the J call TRBJ2-1, with TRBD1 identical over 8 bases. Unmatched junction bases numbered 12, after V lost 5 bases and J lost 9 bases. This CDR3 region has 15 residues. Germline loops: CDR1 MNHEY, CDR2 SVGAGI. The CDR3 loop is CASSKGRTGNVEQFF. The CDR3 coding sequence is TGTGCCAGCAGTAAGGGACGGACAGGGAATGTTGAGCAGTTCTTC.

This clonotype was counted only a few times. The J gene is TRBJ2-3, the V gene TRBV9, with D perhaps being TRBD1 or TRBD2 (5 bases each). Germline CDR1 SGDLS, CDR2 YYNGEE. V was pared by 2 bases and J by 2 bases, with 9 bases between. The CDR3 spans 14 residues. This chain's CDR3 is CASSVVGTTDTQYF. CDR3 nucleotide sequence: TGTGCCAGCAGCGTTGTCGGGACCACAGATACGCAGTATTTT.

Only a few counts were recorded for this clonotype. J is TRBJ2-7 and V is TRBV2; maybe TRBD1 (5 bases). Germline CDR1 reads SNHLY; CDR2 reads FYNNEI. This CDR3 contains 11 residues. V gave up 8 bases and J gave up 3 bases, with 8 bases separating them. The CDR3 DNA reads TGTGCCAGCCTCAGGGACTACGAGCAGTACTTC. This codes for CASLRDYEQYF.

The table lists this clonotype with a few counts. The chain links TRBV7-2 to TRBJ1-2; D possibly corresponds to TRBD1 (5 bases). Trimming cost V 0 bases and J 8 bases, with 13 bases left between them. The CDR3 spans 14 residues. Germline values: CDR1 SGHTA, CDR2 FQGNSA. In DNA form, the CDR3 reads TGTGCCAGCAGCTTAGCGGGGGGGTCGGCCGGCTACACCTTC. Its protein is CASSLAGGSAGYTF. Drawing the rest from reference TRBV7-2 and TRBJ1-2, the complete variable domain is GAGVSQSPSNKVTEKGKDVELRCDPISGHTALYWYRQSLGQGLEFLIYFQGNSAPDKSGLPSDRFSAERTGGSVSTLTIQRTQQEDSAVYLCASSLAGGSAGYTFGSGTRLTVV.

This clonotype has a count of ten or more. V usage is TRBV13 and J usage is TRBJ2-5; 7 positions match TRBD1. From germline, CDR1 is PRHDT and CDR2 FYEKMQ (reference sequence). The CDR3 sequence is 13 residues long. The ends lost 7 bases at V and 2 bases at J; junction bases unmatched: 4. The CDR3 protein is CASTYRGQETQYF. The CDR3 DNA reads as TGTGCCAGCACGTACAGGGGTCAAGAGACCCAGTACTTC.

This clonotype was picked up a small number of times. No DNA is shown, since the ends of the CDR3 on it are uncertain; the CDR3 is the one TCRdb lists. The rearrangement uses TRBV7-2 and TRBJ1-1; the D segment call TRBD1 is taken from the table without a DNA check. The germline V gene has CDR1 SGHTA and CDR2 FQGNSA. The CDR3 spans 13 amino acids, including both terminal residues. The CDR3 sequence: CASSLVGQGIIRF.

This chain uses TRBV4-1 with TRBJ1-6, with D possibly being TRBD1 (6 bases). The V end was cut by 4 bases, the J end by 7 bases, with 14 bases between. CDR1 MGHRA and CDR2 YSYEKL come from the germline V gene. There are 15 residues in the CDR3. The CDR3 sequence: CASSLRRDTNSPLHF. The CDR3, as DNA: TGCGCCAGCAGCCTCAGACGGGACACCAATTCACCCCTCCACTTT.

This clonotype turned up a few times. The chain is built from TRBV12-3 or TRBV12-4 and TRBJ1-2; D remains unclear. With 3 bases removed from V and 4 bases from J, the gap between germline ends came to 12 bases. The length of the CDR3 is 14 residues. CDR3 coding DNA: TGTGCCAGCAGTTTGAGATCTCGGGGCTATGGCTACACCTTC. It specifies CASSLRSRGYGYTF.

The chain combines TRBV5-6 with TRBJ1-1, with no clear D. Looked up from germline, CDR1 is SGHDT and CDR2 is YYEEEE. The CDR3 is made up of 16 amino acids. V was clipped by 4 bases and J by 5 bases, with 21 bases between them. Here the CDR3 DNA reads TGTGCCAGCAGCCCGGAAGGAACGACGGGTCATACTGAAGCTTTCTTT. Translated: CASSPEGTTGHTEAFF.